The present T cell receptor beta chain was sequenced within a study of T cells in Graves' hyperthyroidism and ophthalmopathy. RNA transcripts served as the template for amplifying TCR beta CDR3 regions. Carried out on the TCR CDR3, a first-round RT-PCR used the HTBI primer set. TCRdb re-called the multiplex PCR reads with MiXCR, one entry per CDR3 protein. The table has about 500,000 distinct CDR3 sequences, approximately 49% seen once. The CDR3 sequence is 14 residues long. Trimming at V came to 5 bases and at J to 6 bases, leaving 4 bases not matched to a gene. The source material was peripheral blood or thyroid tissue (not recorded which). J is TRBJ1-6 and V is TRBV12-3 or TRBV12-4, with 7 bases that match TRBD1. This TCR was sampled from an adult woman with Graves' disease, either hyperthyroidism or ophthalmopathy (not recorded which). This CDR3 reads CASSEGAGNSPLHF. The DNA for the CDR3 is TGTGCCAGCAGTGAGGGGGCAGGTAATTCACCCCTCCACTTT.